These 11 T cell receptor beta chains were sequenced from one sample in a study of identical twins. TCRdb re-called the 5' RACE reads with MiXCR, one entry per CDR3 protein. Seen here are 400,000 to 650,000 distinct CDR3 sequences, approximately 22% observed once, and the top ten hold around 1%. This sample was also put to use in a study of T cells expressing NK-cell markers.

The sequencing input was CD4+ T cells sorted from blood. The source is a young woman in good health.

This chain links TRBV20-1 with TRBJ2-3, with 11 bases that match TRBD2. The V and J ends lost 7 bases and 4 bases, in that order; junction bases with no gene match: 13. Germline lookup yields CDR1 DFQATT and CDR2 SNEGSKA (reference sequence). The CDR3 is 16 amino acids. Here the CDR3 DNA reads TGCAGTGGCACCTATCCCACTAGCGGGAGTCCAGATACGCAGTATTTT. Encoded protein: CSGTYPTSGSPDTQYF.

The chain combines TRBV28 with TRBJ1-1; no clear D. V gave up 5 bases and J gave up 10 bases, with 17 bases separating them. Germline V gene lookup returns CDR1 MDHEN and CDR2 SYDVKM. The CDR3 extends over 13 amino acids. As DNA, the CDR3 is TGTGCCAGCAGTACTGACACCCTGAAAACAGCTTTCTTT. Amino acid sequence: CASSTDTLKTAFF.

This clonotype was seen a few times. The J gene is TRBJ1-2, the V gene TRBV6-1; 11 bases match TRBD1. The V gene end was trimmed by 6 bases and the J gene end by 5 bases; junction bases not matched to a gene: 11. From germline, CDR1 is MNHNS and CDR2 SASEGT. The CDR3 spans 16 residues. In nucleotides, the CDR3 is TGTGCCAGCAGCTGGACAGGGGGCATACCCTTATATGGCTACACCTTC. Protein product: CASSWTGGIPLYGYTF.

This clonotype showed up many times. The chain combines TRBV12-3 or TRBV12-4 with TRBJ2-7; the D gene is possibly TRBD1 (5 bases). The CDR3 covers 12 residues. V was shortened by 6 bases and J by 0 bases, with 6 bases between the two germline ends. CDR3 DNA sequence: TGTGCCAGCAGAGACAGCTCCTACGAGCAGTACTTC. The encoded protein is CASRDSSYEQYF.

The CDR3 protein is CSARTTGISSYNEQFF. The CDR3 coding sequence is TGCAGTGCTAGAACCACAGGGATTAGCTCCTACAATGAGCAGTTCTTC. The chain employs TRBV20-1 and TRBJ2-1; D may be TRBD1 (6 bases). The germline gives CDR1 DFQATT, CDR2 SNEGSKA (reference sequence). V was clipped by 2 bases and J by 0 bases, with 14 bases between them. The CDR3 extends over 16 amino acids.

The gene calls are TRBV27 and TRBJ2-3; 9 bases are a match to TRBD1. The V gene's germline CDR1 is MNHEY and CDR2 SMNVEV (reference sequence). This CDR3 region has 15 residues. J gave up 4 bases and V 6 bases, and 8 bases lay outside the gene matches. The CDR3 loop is CASSSRQGEADTQYF. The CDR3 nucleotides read TGTGCCAGCAGCAGCCGACAGGGGGAAGCAGATACGCAGTATTTT.

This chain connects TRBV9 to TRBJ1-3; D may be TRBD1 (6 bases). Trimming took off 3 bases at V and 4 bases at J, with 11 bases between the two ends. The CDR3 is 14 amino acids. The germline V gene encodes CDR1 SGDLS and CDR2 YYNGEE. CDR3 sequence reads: CASSAQGSGNTIYF. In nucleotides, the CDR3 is TGTGCCAGCAGCGCACAGGGTTCGGGAAACACCATATATTTT.

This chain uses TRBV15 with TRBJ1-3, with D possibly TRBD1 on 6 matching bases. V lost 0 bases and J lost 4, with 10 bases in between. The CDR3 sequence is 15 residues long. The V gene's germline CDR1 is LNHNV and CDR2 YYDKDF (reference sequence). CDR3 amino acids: CATSRDQGSGNTIYF. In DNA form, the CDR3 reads TGTGCCACCAGCAGAGATCAGGGGTCGGGAAACACCATATATTTT.

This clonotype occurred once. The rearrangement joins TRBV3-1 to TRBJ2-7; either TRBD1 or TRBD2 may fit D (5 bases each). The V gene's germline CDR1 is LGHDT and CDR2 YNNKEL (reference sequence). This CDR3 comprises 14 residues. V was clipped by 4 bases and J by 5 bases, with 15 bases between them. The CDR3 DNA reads TGTGCCAGCAGCCTTTCGGTGGGACCCCACGAGCAGTACTTC. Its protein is CASSLSVGPHEQYF.

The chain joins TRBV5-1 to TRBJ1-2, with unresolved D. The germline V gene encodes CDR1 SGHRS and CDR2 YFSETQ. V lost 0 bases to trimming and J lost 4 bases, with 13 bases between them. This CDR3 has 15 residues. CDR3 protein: CASSLVGRPLYGYTF. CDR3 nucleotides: TGCGCCAGCAGCTTGGTAGGGAGACCTCTCTATGGCTACACCTTC. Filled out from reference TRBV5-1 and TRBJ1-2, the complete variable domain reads KAGVTQTPRYLIKTRGQQVTLSCSPISGHRSVSWYQQTPGQGLQFLFEYFSETQRNKGNFPGRFSGRQFSNSRSEMNVSTLELGDSALYLCASSLVGRPLYGYTFGSGTRLTVV.

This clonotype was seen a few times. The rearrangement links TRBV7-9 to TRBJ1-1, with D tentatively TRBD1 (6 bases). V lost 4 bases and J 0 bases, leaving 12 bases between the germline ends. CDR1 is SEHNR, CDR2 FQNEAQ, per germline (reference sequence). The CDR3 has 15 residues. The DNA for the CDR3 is TGTGCCAGCAGCTGGGACGGACAGATGAACACTGAAGCTTTCTTT. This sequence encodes CASSWDGQMNTEAFF.